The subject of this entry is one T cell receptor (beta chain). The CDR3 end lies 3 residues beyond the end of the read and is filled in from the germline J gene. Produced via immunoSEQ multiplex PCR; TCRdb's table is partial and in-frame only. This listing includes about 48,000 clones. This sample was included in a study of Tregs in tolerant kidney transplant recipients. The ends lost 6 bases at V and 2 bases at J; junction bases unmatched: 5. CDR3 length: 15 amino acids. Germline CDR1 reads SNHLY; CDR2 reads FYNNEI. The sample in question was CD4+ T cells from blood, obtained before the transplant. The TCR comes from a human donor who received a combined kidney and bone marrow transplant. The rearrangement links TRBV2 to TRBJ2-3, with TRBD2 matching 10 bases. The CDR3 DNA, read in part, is TGTGCCAGCAGACAGCGGGAGGGTTTCACAGATACG. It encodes CASRQREGFTDT. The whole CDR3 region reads CASRQREGFTDTQYF.